This T cell receptor beta chain was obtained from a study of cytomegalovirus exposure and HLA in healthy donors. Germline V gene sequence: CDR1 MGHDK, CDR2 SYGVNS. The CDR3 is 11 amino acids. Trimming pared 8 bases from V and 11 bases from J, leaving 15 bases between. Clones were read by immunoSEQ multiplex PCR, and TCRdb kept only the in-frame ones, dropping some. The sample lists about 98,000 clones, around 88% occurring once. As for this clone: Its antigen is unknown.

Study results and limitations: The authors enumerated under 200 TCR beta chains as linked to cytomegalovirus.

The source of this sequence is a woman younger than 45 in good health and CMV-seronegative. The rearrangement uses TRBV25-1 and TRBJ1-1; D unresolved. The specimen was PBMCs. The CDR3 is CASAAGNWAFF. The CDR3 DNA is TGTGCCAGCGCTGCCGGGAATTGGGCTTTCTTT.